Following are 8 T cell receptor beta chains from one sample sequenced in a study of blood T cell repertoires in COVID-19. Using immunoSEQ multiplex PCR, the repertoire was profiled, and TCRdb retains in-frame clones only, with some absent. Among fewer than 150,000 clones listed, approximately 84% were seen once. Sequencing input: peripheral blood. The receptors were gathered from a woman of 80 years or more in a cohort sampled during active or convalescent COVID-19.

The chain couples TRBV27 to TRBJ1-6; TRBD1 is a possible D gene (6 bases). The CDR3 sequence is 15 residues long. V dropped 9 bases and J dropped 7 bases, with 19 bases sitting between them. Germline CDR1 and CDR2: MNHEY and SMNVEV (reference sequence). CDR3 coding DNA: TGTGCCAGGACCGGACAGCGGGGTCCAAATTCACCCCTCCACTTT. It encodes CARTGQRGPNSPLHF.

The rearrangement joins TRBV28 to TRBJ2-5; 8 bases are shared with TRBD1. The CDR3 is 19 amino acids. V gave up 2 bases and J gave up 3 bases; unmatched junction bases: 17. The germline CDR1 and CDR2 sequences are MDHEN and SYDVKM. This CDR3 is CASSLRRARQGSAKETQYF. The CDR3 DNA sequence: TGTGCCAGCAGTTTAAGACGCGCCCGACAGGGGTCGGCGAAAGAGACCCAGTACTTC.

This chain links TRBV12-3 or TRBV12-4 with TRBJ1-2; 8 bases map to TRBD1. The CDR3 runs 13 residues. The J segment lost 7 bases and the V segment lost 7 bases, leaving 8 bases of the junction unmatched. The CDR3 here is CASTVWTGFGYTF. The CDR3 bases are TGTGCCAGCACCGTGTGGACAGGGTTTGGCTACACCTTC.

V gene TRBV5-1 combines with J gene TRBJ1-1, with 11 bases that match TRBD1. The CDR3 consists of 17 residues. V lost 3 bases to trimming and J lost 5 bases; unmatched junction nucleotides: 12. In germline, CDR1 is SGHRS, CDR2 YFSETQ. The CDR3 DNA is TGCGCCAGCAGCTCGCTCTCGGTGGGACAGGGGGGAACTGAAGCTTTCTTT. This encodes CASSSLSVGQGGTEAFF.

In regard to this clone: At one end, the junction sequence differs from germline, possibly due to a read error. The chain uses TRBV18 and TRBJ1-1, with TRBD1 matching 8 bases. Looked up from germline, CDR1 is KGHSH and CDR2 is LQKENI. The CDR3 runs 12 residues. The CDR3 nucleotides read TGTGCCAGCTCACAGCTACAGGGGGAAGGTTTCTTT. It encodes CASSQLQGEGFF.

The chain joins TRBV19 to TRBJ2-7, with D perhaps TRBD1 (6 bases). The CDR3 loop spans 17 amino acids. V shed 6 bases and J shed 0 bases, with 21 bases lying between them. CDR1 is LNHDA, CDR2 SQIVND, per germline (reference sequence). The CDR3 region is CASSTTGTPRSSYEQYF. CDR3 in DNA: TGTGCCAGTAGCACTACCGGGACACCCAGGAGCTCCTACGAGCAGTACTTC.

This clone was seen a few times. CDR3 DNA: TGTGCCAGTAGTATCCGGAGCTCTGGAAACACCATATATTTT. Translating it yields CASSIRSSGNTIYF. The V call is TRBV19, the J call TRBJ1-3; no firm D call. The germline V gene has CDR1 LNHDA and CDR2 SQIVND (reference sequence). V lost 3 bases to trimming and J lost 0 bases, with 6 bases between them. CDR3 length: 14 residues.

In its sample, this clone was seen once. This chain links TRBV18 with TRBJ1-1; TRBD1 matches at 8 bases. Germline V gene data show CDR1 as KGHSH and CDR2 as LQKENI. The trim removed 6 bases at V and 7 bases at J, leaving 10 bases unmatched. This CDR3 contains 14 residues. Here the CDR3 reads CASSFGQGLVEAFF. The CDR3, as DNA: TGTGCCAGCTCTTTTGGACAGGGTTTAGTTGAAGCTTTCTTT.